Listed below are T cell receptor beta chains from one sample, sequenced in a study of a mutant IDH1 vaccine in newly diagnosed glioma. The data were produced by immunoSEQ multiplex PCR, yet TCRdb's version contains in-frame clones alone and is incomplete. The table records 56,000 or so clones, around 80% of them present only once. Their specific antigens are unknown. Sequenced material: PBMCs, taken from a glioma patient whose treatment included an IDH1 peptide vaccine. All receptors derive from a woman in her forties with glioma. Both conserved end residues are part of each CDR3. Each record gives: J gene, clone size, V gene, D gene, CDR3 protein, CDR3 DNA. A D gene is named only where the DNA matches it firmly. A clone size is listed for some rows: how often the clone was seen (once, few, many), or a class if it is expanded.

>TRBJ2-1|.|TRBV20-1|.
CSARYNEQFF
TGCAGTGCTAGATACAATGAGCAGTTCTTC
>TRBJ1-3|.|TRBV5-1|.
CASSLGQAAGNTIYF
TGCGCCAGCAGCTTGGGGCAGGCTGCTGGAAACACCATATATTTT
>TRBJ2-5|.|TRBV5-6|.
CASRGEGEETQYF
TGTGCCAGCAGGGGCGAAGGGGAAGAGACCCAGTACTTC
>TRBJ2-5|.|TRBV19|.
CASSILGGLSETQYF
TGTGCCAGTAGTATTCTGGGGGGGCTCTCCGAGACCCAGTACTTC
>TRBJ1-1|.|TRBV5-1|.
CASSLKQGEANTEAFF
TGCGCCAGCAGCCTTAAACAGGGCGAGGCGAACACTGAAGCTTTCTTT
>TRBJ2-1|.|TRBV9|TRBD1
CASSRKGAGLNEQFF
TGTGCCAGCAGCCGAAAGGGGGCCGGGCTGAATGAGCAGTTCTTC
>TRBJ2-3|once|TRBV9|TRBD2
CASSPGLIAGIDTQYF
TGTGCCAGCAGCCCGGGACTAATTGCCGGTATTGATACGCAGTATTTT
>TRBJ2-2|.|TRBV7-2|TRBD1
CASSLVGTGYTTGELFF
TGTGCCAGCAGCTTAGTCGGGACAGGGTATACGACCGGGGAGCTGTTTTTT
>TRBJ1-1|.|TRBV10-2|.
CASSRPSDTEAFF
TGCGCCAGCAGCCGACCAAGCGACACTGAAGCTTTCTTT
>TRBJ1-2|.|TRBV7-9|TRBD1
CASSLDGTGHYGYTF
TGTGCCAGCAGCTTAGATGGGACAGGGCACTATGGCTACACCTTC
>TRBJ2-7|.|TRBV7-9|TRBD1
CASTSLGTAFSEQYF
TGTGCCAGCACCTCACTGGGGACAGCGTTCTCCGAGCAGTACTTC
>TRBJ2-3|.|TRBV18|.
CASSPQVDTQYF
TGTGCCAGCTCACCCCAGGTGGATACGCAGTATTTT
>TRBJ2-5|.|TRBV4-1|.
CASSQVASPKETQYF
TGCGCCAGCAGCCAAGTGGCCTCCCCGAAAGAGACCCAGTACTTC
>TRBJ1-5|.|TRBV7-6|.
CASSLTWGDQPQHF
TGTGCCAGCAGCTTAACGTGGGGAGATCAGCCCCAGCATTTT
>TRBJ2-1|.|TRBV14|TRBD2
CASSLTGTSGGPYNEQFF
TGTGCCAGCAGTCTCACCGGGACTAGCGGGGGACCCTACAATGAGCAGTTCTTC
>TRBJ2-7|.|TRBV11-3|TRBD1
CASSLDHRQGYEQYF
TGTGCCAGCAGCTTAGATCATCGACAGGGTTACGAGCAGTACTTC
>TRBJ1-4|.|TRBV5-8|TRBD1
CASSLDGGTGRLFF
TGTGCCAGCAGCTTGGATGGCGGGACAGGGAGGCTGTTTTTT
>TRBJ1-6|.|TRBV5-4|.
CASSLSISNSPLHF
TGTGCCAGCAGCTTGTCTATTTCTAATTCACCCCTCCACTTT